Here is one TCR beta chain with its context. As yet, its antigen is unknown. These data are taken from a study of shared clonotypes between healthy human individuals. Study observations and caveats: Some clonotypes were shared by all four sorted-subset donors, while others were not shared. The non-shared ones had lower generation probabilities than the shared ones.

The CDR3 length is 17 residues. V was clipped by 5 bases and J by 3 bases, with 23 bases between them. Germline loops: CDR1 SGHTA, CDR2 FQGNSA. The table came from immunoSEQ multiplex PCR; TCRdb's copy has only in-frame clones and leaves some out. Here the sample spans 1.4 million to 1.5 million clones, around 95% being singletons. The chain links TRBV7-2 to TRBJ2-7; D call uncertain. The receptor comes from a man aged 25 to 45 in good health. Material: naive CD4+ T cells sorted from blood. Subset noted: CD45RA+ positively selected. CDR3 nucleotides: TGTGCCAGCAGCAGGTACGCCTGGACGGCAGCTAACTACGAGCAGTACTTC. This sequence encodes CASSRYAWTAANYEQYF.